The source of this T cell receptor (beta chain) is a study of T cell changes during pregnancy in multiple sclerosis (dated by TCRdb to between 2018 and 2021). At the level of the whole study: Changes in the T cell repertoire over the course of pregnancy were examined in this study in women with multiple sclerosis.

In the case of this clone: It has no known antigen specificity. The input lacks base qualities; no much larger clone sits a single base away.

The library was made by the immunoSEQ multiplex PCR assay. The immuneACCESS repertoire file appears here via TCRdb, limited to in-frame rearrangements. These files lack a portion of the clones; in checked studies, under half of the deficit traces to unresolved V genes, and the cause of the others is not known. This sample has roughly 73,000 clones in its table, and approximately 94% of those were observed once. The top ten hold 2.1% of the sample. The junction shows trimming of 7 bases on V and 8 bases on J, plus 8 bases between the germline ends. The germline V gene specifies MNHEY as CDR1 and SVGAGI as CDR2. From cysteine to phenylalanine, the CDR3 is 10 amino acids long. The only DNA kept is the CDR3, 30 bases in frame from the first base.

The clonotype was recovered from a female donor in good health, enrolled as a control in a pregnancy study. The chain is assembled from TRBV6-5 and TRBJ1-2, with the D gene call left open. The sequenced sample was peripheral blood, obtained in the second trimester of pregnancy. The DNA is TGTGCCAGCAAAGGACTGGGCTACACCTTC. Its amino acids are CASKGLGYTF.